The rows below give T cell receptor beta chains drawn from one sample of a study of blood T cell repertoires in COVID-19. This table comes from immunoSEQ multiplex PCR, and its TCRdb copy is limited to in-frame clones, with some not included. The sample holds roughly 100,000 clones; around nine tenths are singletons and the top ten take around 20%. Sequences were obtained from peripheral blood. These receptors all stem from a woman at least 80 years old with acute or convalescent COVID-19. Both conserved end residues are part of each CDR3. D genes are given only for firm matches. Clone size is given for some rows only: seen once, a few or many times, or a class if the clone is expanded.

clone size,D gene,J gene,V gene,CDR3 DNA,CDR3 protein
NA,NA,TRBJ2-3,TRBV16,TGTGCCAGCAGCCAACCCCGAGCGGTTCCAGATACGCAGTATTTT,CASSQPRAVPDTQYF
NA,TRBD1,TRBJ1-2,TRBV4-2,TGTGCCAGCAGCCGATTCCTCCGGGACAGGGGACACTATGGCTACACCTTC,CASSRFLRDRGHYGYTF
few,TRBD2,TRBJ2-7,TRBV23-1,TGCGCCAGCATCCTCGCGGGGGGACCCTACGAGCAGTACTTC,CASILAGGPYEQYF
NA,TRBD2,TRBJ2-7,TRBV7-3,TGTGCCAGCACCCTAAGCGGGGTCAGCTCCTACGAGCAGTACTTC,CASTLSGVSSYEQYF
once,NA,TRBJ2-1,TRBV3-1/TRBV3-2,TGTGCCAGCAGCCGTGGTCCGAGCTCCTACAATGAGCAGTTCTTC,CASSRGPSSYNEQFF
NA,TRBD1,TRBJ2-1,TRBV6-5,TGTGCCAGCAGCCGACAGGGGGCGAGGTGGAGTGAGCAGTTCTTC,CASSRQGARWSEQFF
NA,NA,TRBJ2-7,TRBV13,TGTGCCAGCAGCTTAGGGGGCCAGGGGGGAAATTACGAGCAGTACTTC,CASSLGGQGGNYEQYF
NA,TRBD1,TRBJ1-2,TRBV4-1,TGCGCCAGCAGCAAACCGGACAGGAACCACTATGGCTACACCTTC,CASSKPDRNHYGYTF
NA,TRBD2,TRBJ2-3,TRBV9,TGTGCCAGCAGCGTAGCTTGGCGGGGGGGCACAGATACGCAGTATTTT,CASSVAWRGGTDTQYF
NA,NA,TRBJ1-2,TRBV19,TGTGCCAGTAGTATTTTGACAGGAGCGTATGGCTACACCTTC,CASSILTGAYGYTF
NA,TRBD1,TRBJ1-1,TRBV5-1,TGCGCCAGCAGACCCGGTGGGGTCGACAGGGTTCAGTCAGCTTTCTTT,CASRPGGVDRVQSAFF
once,NA,TRBJ1-2,TRBV5-1,TGCGCCAGCAGCTTACAGGGAAATGGCTACACCTTC,CASSLQGNGYTF
NA,NA,TRBJ1-6,TRBV5-1,TGCGCCAGCAGCTCCTCTTCAGGGGATGGTAATTCACCCCTCCACTTT,CASSSSSGDGNSPLHF
NA,NA,TRBJ1-2,TRBV19,TGTGCCAGTAGTCAGGGAGGGGGCTATGGCTACACCTTC,CASSQGGGYGYTF
NA,NA,TRBJ1-6,TRBV11-2,TGTGCCAGCACCAAGGGGGAAAGGCATTCACCCCTCCACTTT,CASTKGERHSPLHF
NA,NA,TRBJ1-1,TRBV9,TGTGCCAGCAGCGTAGATACAGGACGAAACACTGAAGCTTTCTTT,CASSVDTGRNTEAFF
once,TRBD1,TRBJ1-5,TRBV6-5,TGTGCCAGCAGTTACACCCGGACAGGGGGTTCTCAGCCCCAGCATTTT,CASSYTRTGGSQPQHF
NA,TRBD1,TRBJ2-1,TRBV12-5,TGTGCTAGTGGTTTGGTACGGACAGGGAAGGAGCAGTTCTTC,CASGLVRTGKEQFF
NA,TRBD1,TRBJ2-2,TRBV10-2,TGCGCCGACCCGACAGGGAGCACCGGGGAGCTGTTTTTT,CADPTGSTGELFF
NA,TRBD2,TRBJ2-1,TRBV11-3,TGTGCCAGCAGTACCGGGACTAGCTCAGTTAATGAGCAGTTCTTC,CASSTGTSSVNEQFF
NA,TRBD1,TRBJ1-2,TRBV28,TGTGCCAGCAGCTATCGACAGGGAGTTTCTAACTATGGCTACACCTTC,CASSYRQGVSNYGYTF
NA,NA,TRBJ2-5,TRBV23-1,TGCGCCAGCAGTCACGGACACATAGAGCTTGGGGAGACCCAGTACTTC,CASSHGHIELGETQYF
NA,TRBD2,TRBJ2-1,TRBV5-1,TGCGCCAGCAGCCGGCCCCCGGGGGGGTTATACAATGAGCAGTTCTTC,CASSRPPGGLYNEQFF
NA,TRBD1,TRBJ2-5,TRBV15,TGTGCCACCAGCAAGGACAGGGCAGAAGAGACCCAGTACTTC,CATSKDRAEETQYF
NA,NA,TRBJ1-1,TRBV5-1,TGCGCCAGCAGCTCGTTTACAGGGAGCACTGAAGCTTTCTTT,CASSSFTGSTEAFF